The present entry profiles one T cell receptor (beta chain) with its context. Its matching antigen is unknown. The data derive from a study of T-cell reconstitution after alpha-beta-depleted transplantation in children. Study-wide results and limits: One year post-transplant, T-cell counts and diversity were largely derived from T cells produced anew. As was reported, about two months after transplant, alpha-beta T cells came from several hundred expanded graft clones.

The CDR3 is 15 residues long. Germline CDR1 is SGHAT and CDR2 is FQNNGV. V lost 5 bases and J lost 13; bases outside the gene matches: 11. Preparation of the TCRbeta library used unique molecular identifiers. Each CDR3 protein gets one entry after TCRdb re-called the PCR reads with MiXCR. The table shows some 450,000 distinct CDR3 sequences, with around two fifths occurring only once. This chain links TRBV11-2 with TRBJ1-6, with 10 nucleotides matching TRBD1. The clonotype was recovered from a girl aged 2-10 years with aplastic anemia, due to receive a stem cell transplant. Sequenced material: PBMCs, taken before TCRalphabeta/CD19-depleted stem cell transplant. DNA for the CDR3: TGTGCCAGCAGCCTCACGGACAGGGGGGTTCCTCCCCTCCACTTT. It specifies CASSLTDRGVPPLHF.